The next 19 T cell receptor beta chains were all read from a single sample in a study of blood T cell repertoires in COVID-19. Assay: immunoSEQ multiplex PCR; the TCRdb copy retains only in-frame clones and omits some. Seen here are over 200,000 clones, around 87% observed once, and the top ten hold under 2.5%. Sequencing was carried out using peripheral blood. The receptor source for this set is a woman in her fifties or sixties with acute or convalescent COVID-19.

The V and J genes are TRBV6-6 and TRBJ1-2, with 9 bases fitting TRBD1. Trimming at V came to 6 bases and at J to 7 bases, leaving 6 bases not matched to a gene. This CDR3 spans 13 amino acids. Germline V gives CDR1 MNHNY, CDR2 SVGAGI (reference sequence). CDR3 amino acids: CASSLRTGAGYTF. The CDR3 DNA follows: TGTGCCAGCAGCTTAAGGACAGGGGCTGGCTACACCTTC.

On this clone: An end of the junction differs from the germline gene, which may be a read error. The J gene is TRBJ2-7, the V gene TRBV6-5; 7 bases map to TRBD1. The CDR3 length is 16 residues. In germline, CDR1 is MNHEY, CDR2 SVGAGI. CDR3 protein: CASRYSQPGQHYEQYF. For the CDR3, the DNA is TGTGCCAGCAGGTACTCGCAACCGGGACAGCACTACGAGCAGTACTTC.

The chain is built from TRBV3-1 (or the pseudogene TRBV3-2) and TRBJ2-7, with TRBD1 as a possible D gene (5 bases). The CDR3 has 16 residues. The V gene's germline CDR1 is LGHDT and CDR2 YNNKEL (reference sequence). V was trimmed by 3 bases and J by 3 bases, leaving 18 bases between them. CDR3 amino acids: CASSQDNRWGHYEQYF. CDR3 bases: TGTGCCAGCAGCCAGGATAACAGGTGGGGTCACTACGAGCAGTACTTC.

This chain links TRBV19 with TRBJ1-5, with D possibly TRBD1 on 6 matching bases. The V end lost 5 bases, the J end lost 1 base, and 12 bases lay between the germline ends. Germline lookup yields CDR1 LNHDA and CDR2 SQIVND (reference sequence). The CDR3 runs 15 residues. The CDR3 DNA is TGTGCCAGTAGTCCTTGGACAGTAAGCAATCAGCCCCAGCATTTT. Its translation: CASSPWTVSNQPQHF.

This rearrangement joins TRBV28 to TRBJ2-7; 11 bases are a match to TRBD1. The germline gives CDR1 MDHEN, CDR2 SYDVKM. Trimming took 6 bases from V and 3 from J; bases not matched to a gene: 7. CDR3 length: 15 residues. CDR3: CASSQRTGGFYEQYF. CDR3 in DNA: TGTGCCAGCAGCCAAAGGACAGGGGGCTTCTACGAGCAGTACTTC.

The CDR3: CASSPPDRGNQPQHF. Here the CDR3 DNA reads TGTGCCAGCTCACCTCCCGACCGGGGGAATCAGCCCCAGCATTTT. The V call is TRBV18, the J call TRBJ1-5; weak D call: TRBD1 (5 bases). CDR1 and CDR2 from the germline V gene are KGHSH and LQKENI. The CDR3 consists of 15 residues. V lost 3 bases and J lost 4, with 13 bases in between.

This chain uses TRBV28 with TRBJ1-5, with TRBD1 matching 9 bases. After removal of 6 bases from V and 6 bases from J, the junction contained 9 bases not matched to a gene. Germline V gene lookup returns CDR1 MDHEN and CDR2 SYDVKM. This CDR3 spans 15 amino acids. CDR3 sequence (DNA): TGTGCCAGCAGCCCGACAGGGGGGGTCGGTCAGCCCCAGCATTTT. This sequence encodes CASSPTGGVGQPQHF.

This clone was seen a handful of times. The chain couples TRBV24-1 to TRBJ2-1, with D hard to call. Trimming left V 6 bases short and J 0 bases short, with 8 bases between. CDR3 size: 14 residues. CDR1 KGHDR and CDR2 SFDVKD come from the germline V gene. The CDR3 nucleotides read TGTGCCACCAGTAGCGAGAGCTCCTACAATGAGCAGTTCTTC. This codes for CATSSESSYNEQFF.

This chain links TRBV5-1 with TRBJ1-1, with unresolved D. CDR1 is SGHRS and CDR2 is YFSETQ in the germline V gene. The CDR3 contains 15 residues. The germline V and J ends were trimmed by 4 bases and 3 bases, with 16 bases remaining between them. The CDR3 DNA reads TGCGCCAGCAGCCGTTTAGCTGGCGGGGACACTGAAGCTTTCTTT. Translating it yields CASSRLAGGDTEAFF.

This chain links TRBV24-1 with TRBJ2-3, with 12 bases lining up with TRBD2. Germline V gene data show CDR1 as KGHDR and CDR2 as SFDVKD. The length of the CDR3 is 16 residues. V trimming: 3 bases; J trimming: 2 bases; junction bases outside the gene matches: 2. This CDR3 reads CATSDGLAGYTDTQYF. Written as DNA, the CDR3 is TGTGCCACCAGTGATGGACTAGCGGGGTACACAGATACGCAGTATTTT.

The V gene is TRBV29-1, the J gene TRBJ1-1, with D perhaps TRBD1 (6 bases). V was shortened by 2 bases and J by 1 base, with 11 bases between the two germline ends. Germline V gene sequence: CDR1 SQVTM, CDR2 ANQGSEA. The CDR3 consists of 14 residues. CDR3 amino acids: CSVELRDKNTEAFF. Written as DNA, the CDR3 is TGCAGCGTTGAACTCCGGGACAAGAACACTGAAGCTTTCTTT.

The chain links TRBV6-5 to TRBJ1-2; the D gene is possibly TRBD1 (5 bases). CDR1 and CDR2 (germline): MNHEY, SVGAGI. The CDR3 covers 14 residues. The germline V and J ends were trimmed by 7 bases and 3 bases, with 15 bases remaining between them. CDR3: CASKKGAGDYGYTF. DNA of the CDR3: TGTGCCAGCAAAAAAGGGGCAGGCGACTATGGCTACACCTTC.

The chain carries TRBV24-1 and TRBJ2-1; tentatively, D is TRBD1 (6 bases). This CDR3 region has 17 residues. Germline V gene sequence: CDR1 KGHDR, CDR2 SFDVKD. V was trimmed by 3 bases and J by 4 bases, leaving 18 bases between them. Here the CDR3 DNA reads TGTGCCACCAGTGATCCATTGACAGGCCACCAGTACAATGAGCAGTTCTTC. This translates into CATSDPLTGHQYNEQFF.

The chain combines TRBV7-2 with TRBJ1-2, with 7 bases that match TRBD1. The CDR3 loop spans 15 amino acids. After removal of 3 bases from V and 8 bases from J, the junction contained 12 bases not matched to a gene. Germline V CDR1 and CDR2: SGHTA, FQGNSA. The CDR3 DNA reads as TGTGCCAGCAGCTTTGACCTCGGGACAGCGCTGGGCTACACCTTC. As protein: CASSFDLGTALGYTF.

The J gene is TRBJ1-5, the V gene TRBV9, with D unclear. Per the germline V gene, CDR1 is SGDLS and CDR2 is YYNGEE. V lost 4 bases to trimming and J lost 0 bases, with 11 bases between them. This CDR3 is 15 amino acids long. The chain's CDR3 is CASSYSDNSNQPQHF. CDR3 nucleotide sequence: TGTGCCAGCAGCTATAGCGACAATAGCAATCAGCCCCAGCATTTT.

This clone was seen only a few times. The rearrangement uses TRBV5-1 and TRBJ1-2; TRBD1 aligns across 9 bases. The CDR3 spans 15 residues. Germline CDR1 and CDR2: SGHRS and YFSETQ. J gave up 8 bases and V 5 bases, and 13 bases lay outside the gene matches. The CDR3 spells CASRLGGQGIFGYTF. Written as DNA, the CDR3 is TGCGCCAGCAGGCTGGGAGGACAGGGGATTTTCGGCTACACCTTC.

This chain links TRBV5-1 with TRBJ1-3; D is unresolved. Germline V gene lookup returns CDR1 SGHRS and CDR2 YFSETQ. The CDR3 is made up of 17 amino acids. Between the trimmed V and J ends, which lost 4 bases and 0 bases, there was a span of 17 bases. The CDR3 coding sequence is TGCGCCAGCAGCGCAACAGAATCCCTTTTCTCTGGAAACACCATATATTTT. Its translation: CASSATESLFSGNTIYF.

The chain joins TRBV11-3 to TRBJ2-2; D remains unclear. V shed 6 bases and J shed 1 base, with 6 bases lying between them. Germline lookup yields CDR1 SGHNT and CDR2 YENEEA. The CDR3 contains 13 residues. Here the CDR3 DNA reads TGTGCCAGCAGGGAGAGGAACACCGGGGAGCTGTTTTTT. This encodes CASRERNTGELFF.

This rearrangement joins TRBV24-1 to TRBJ2-1, with D perhaps TRBD2 (5 bases). CDR3 size: 14 residues. V lost 1 base and J lost 6, with 9 bases in between. The germline gives CDR1 KGHDR, CDR2 SFDVKD. CDR3 amino acids: CATSDFLAPNEQFF. Written as DNA, the CDR3 is TGTGCCACCAGTGATTTCCTAGCTCCCAATGAGCAGTTCTTC.